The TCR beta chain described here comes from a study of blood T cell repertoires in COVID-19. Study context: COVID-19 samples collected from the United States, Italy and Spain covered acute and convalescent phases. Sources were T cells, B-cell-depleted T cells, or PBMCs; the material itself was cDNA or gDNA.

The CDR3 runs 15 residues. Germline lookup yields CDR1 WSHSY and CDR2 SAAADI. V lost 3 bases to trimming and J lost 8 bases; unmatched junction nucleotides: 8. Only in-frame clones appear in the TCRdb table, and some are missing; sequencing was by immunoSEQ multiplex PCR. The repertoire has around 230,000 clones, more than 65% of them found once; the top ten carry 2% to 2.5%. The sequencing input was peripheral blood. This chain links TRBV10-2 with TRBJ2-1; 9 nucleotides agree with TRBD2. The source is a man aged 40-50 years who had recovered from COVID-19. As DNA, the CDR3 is TGCGCCAGCAGTGACGGCGGGAGGGCCAGCGATGAGCAGTTCTTC. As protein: CASSDGGRASDEQFF.